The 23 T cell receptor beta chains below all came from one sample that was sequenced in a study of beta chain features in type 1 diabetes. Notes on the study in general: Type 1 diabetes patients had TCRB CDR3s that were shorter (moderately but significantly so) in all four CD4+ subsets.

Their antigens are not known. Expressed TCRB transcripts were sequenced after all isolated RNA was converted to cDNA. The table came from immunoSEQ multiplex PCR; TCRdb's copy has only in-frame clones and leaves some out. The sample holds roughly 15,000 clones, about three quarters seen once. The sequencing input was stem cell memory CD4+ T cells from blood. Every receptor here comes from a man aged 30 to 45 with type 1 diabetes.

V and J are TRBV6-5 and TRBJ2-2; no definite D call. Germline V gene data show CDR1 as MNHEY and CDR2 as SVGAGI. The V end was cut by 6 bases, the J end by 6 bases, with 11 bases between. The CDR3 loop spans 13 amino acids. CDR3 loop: CASRETGSGELFF. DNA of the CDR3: TGTGCCAGCAGGGAGACTGGGTCCGGGGAGCTGTTTTTT.

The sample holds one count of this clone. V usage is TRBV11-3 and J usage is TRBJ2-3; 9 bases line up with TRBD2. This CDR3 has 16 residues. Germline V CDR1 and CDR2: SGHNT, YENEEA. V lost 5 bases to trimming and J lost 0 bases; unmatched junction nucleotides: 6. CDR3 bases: TGTGCCAGCAGCATGGGGCTAGCGGGGAGCACAGATACGCAGTATTTT. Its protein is CASSMGLAGSTDTQYF.

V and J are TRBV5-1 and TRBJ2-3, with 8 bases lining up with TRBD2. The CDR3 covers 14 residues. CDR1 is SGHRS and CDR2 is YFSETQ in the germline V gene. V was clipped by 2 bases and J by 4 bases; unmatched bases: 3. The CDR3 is CASSFGTSPDTQYF. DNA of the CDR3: TGCGCCAGCAGCTTCGGGACTAGTCCAGATACGCAGTATTTT.

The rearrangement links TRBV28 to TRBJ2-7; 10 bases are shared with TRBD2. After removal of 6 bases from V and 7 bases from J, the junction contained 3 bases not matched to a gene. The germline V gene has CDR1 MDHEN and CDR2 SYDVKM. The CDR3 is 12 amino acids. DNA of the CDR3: TGTGCCAGCAGGCTGACTAGCGGGGAGCAGTACTTC. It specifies CASRLTSGEQYF.

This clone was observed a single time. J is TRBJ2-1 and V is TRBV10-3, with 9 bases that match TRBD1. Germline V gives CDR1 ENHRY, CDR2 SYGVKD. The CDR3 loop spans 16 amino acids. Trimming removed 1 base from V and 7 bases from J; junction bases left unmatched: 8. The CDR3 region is CAISELGQGTSNEQFF. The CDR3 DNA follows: TGTGCCATCAGTGAGTTGGGACAGGGAACGTCGAATGAGCAGTTCTTC.

The CDR3 region has the DNA TGTGCCAGCAGCTTCCGGGGAACTTCACCCCTCCACTTT. This gives the protein CASSFRGTSPLHF. The rearrangement joins TRBV7-8 to TRBJ1-6; D is undetermined. V gave up 3 bases and J gave up 9 bases, with 9 bases separating them. From germline, CDR1 is SGHVS and CDR2 FQNEAQ. This CDR3 region has 13 residues.

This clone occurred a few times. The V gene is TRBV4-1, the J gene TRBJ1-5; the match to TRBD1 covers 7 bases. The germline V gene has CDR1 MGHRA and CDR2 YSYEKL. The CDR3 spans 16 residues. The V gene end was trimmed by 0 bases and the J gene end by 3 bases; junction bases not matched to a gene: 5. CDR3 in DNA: TGCGCCAGCAGCCAAGAGGGGACAGCGATCAATCAGCCCCAGCATTTT. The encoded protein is CASSQEGTAINQPQHF.

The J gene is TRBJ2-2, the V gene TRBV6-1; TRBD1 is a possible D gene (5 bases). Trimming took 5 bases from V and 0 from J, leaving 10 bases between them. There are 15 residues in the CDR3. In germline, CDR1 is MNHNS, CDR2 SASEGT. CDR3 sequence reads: CASSSDRTNTGELFF. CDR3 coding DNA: TGTGCCAGCAGTTCAGACAGAACGAACACCGGGGAGCTGTTTTTT.

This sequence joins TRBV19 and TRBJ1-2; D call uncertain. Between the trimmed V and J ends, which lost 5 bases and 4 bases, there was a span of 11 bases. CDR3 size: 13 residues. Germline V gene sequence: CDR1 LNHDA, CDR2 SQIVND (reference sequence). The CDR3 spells CASSETGFYGYTF. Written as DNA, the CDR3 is TGTGCCAGTAGTGAGACGGGGTTCTATGGCTACACCTTC.

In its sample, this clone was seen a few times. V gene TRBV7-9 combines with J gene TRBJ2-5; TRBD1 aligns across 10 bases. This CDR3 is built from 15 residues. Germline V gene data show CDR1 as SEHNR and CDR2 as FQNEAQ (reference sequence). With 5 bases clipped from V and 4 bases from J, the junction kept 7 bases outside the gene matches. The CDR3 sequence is CASSAGTGDRETQYF. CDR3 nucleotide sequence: TGTGCCAGCAGCGCCGGGACAGGGGATCGAGAGACCCAGTACTTC.

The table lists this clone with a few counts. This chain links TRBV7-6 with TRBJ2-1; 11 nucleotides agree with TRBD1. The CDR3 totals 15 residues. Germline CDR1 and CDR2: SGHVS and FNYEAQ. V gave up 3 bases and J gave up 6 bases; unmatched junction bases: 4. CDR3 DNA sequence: TGTGCCAGCAGCTTTCCGGGACAGGGGGGCAATGAGCAGTTCTTC. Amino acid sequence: CASSFPGQGGNEQFF.

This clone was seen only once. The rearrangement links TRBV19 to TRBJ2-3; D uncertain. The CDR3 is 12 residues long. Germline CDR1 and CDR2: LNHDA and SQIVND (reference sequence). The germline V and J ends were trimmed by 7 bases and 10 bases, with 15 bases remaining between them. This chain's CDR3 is CASTSNSLAQYF. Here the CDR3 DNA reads TGTGCCAGTACCTCAAACAGCCTTGCGCAGTATTTT. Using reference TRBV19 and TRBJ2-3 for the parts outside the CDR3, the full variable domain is DGGITQSPKYLFRKEGQNVTLSCEQNLNHDAMYWYRQDPGQGLRLIYYSQIVNDFQKGDIAEGYSVSREKKESFPLTVTSAQKNPTAFYLCASTSNSLAQYFGPGTRLTVL.

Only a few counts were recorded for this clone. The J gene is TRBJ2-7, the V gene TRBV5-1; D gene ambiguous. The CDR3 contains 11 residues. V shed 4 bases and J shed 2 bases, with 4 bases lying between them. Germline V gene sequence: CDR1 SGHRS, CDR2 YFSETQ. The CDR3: CASSPTYEQYF. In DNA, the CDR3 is TGCGCCAGCAGCCCCACCTACGAGCAGTACTTC.

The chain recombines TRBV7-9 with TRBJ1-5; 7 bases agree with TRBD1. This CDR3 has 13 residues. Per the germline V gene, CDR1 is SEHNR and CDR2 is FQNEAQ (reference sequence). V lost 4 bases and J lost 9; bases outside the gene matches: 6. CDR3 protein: CASSSTGTSPQHF. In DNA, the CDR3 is TGTGCCAGCAGCTCGACAGGGACTTCGCCCCAGCATTTT. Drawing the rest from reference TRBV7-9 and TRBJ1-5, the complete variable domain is DTGVSQNPRHKITKRGQNVTFRCDPISEHNRLYWYRQTLGQGPEFLTYFQNEAQLEKSRLLSDRFSAERPKGSFSTLEIQRTEQGDSAMYLCASSSTGTSPQHFGDGTRLSIL.

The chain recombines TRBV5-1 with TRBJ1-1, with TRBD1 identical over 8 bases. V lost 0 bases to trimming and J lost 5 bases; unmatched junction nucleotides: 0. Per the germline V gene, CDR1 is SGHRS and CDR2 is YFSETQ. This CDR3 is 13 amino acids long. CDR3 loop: CASSLDRGTEAFF. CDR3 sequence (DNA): TGCGCCAGCAGCTTGGACAGGGGGACTGAAGCTTTCTTT.

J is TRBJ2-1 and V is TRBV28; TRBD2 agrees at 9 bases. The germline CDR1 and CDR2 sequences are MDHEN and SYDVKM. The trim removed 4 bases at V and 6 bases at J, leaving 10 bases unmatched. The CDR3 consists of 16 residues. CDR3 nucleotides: TGTGCCAGCAGTTCCGCGGGAGGGACTAGGGGCAATGAGCAGTTCTTC. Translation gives CASSSAGGTRGNEQFF.

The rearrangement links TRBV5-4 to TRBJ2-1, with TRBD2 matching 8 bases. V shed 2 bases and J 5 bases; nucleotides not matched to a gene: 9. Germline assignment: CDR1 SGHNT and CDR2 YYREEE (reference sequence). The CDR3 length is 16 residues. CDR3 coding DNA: TGTGCCAGCAGCTTCCCCTCGGCTAGCGGGCACAATGAGCAGTTCTTC. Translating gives CASSFPSASGHNEQFF. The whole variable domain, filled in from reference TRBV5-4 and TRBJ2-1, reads ETGVTQSPTHLIKTRGQQVTLRCSSQSGHNTVSWYQQALGQGPQFIFQYYREEENGRGNFPPRFSGLQFPNYSSELNVNALELDDSALYLCASSFPSASGHNEQFFGPGTRLTVL.

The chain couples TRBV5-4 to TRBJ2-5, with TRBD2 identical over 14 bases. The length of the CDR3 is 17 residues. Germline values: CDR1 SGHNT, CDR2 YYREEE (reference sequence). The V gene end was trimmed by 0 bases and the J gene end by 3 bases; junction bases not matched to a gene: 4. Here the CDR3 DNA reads TGTGCCAGCAGCTTGGGACTAGCGGGGGGGGGAGAAGAGACCCAGTACTTC. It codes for CASSLGLAGGGEETQYF.

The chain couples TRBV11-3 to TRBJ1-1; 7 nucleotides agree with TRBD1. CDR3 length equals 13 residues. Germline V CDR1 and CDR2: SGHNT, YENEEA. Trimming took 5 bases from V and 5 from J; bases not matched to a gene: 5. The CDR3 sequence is CASSPTGQTEAFF. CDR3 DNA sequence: TGTGCCAGCAGCCCGACGGGACAGACTGAAGCTTTCTTT.

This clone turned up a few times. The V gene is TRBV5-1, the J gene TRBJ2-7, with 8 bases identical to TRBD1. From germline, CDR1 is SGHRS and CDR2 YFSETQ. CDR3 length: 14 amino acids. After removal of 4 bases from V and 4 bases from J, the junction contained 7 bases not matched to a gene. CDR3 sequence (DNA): TGCGCCAGCAGCGTGACAGGGGTGAGTTACGAGCAGTACTTC. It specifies CASSVTGVSYEQYF.

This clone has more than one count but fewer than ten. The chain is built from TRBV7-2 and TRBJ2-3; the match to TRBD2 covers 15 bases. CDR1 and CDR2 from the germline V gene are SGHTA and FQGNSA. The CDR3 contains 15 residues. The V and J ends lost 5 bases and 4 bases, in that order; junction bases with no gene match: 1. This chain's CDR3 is CASSRTSGGADTQYF. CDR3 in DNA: TGTGCCAGCAGCCGGACTAGCGGGGGGGCAGATACGCAGTATTTT.

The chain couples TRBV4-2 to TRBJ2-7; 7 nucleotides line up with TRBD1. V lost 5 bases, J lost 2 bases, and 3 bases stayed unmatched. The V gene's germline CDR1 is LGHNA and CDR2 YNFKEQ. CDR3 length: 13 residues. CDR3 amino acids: CASSGTATYEQYF. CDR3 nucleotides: TGTGCCAGCAGCGGGACAGCGACCTACGAGCAGTACTTC.

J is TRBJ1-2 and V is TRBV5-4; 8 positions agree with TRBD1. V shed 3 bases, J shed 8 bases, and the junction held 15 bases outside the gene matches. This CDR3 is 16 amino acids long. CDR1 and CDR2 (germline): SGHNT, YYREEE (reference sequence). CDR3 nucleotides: TGTGCCAGCAGCTCATCCGCGTCAGGGGGCTCAAGAGGCTACACCTTC. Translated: CASSSSASGGSRGYTF.